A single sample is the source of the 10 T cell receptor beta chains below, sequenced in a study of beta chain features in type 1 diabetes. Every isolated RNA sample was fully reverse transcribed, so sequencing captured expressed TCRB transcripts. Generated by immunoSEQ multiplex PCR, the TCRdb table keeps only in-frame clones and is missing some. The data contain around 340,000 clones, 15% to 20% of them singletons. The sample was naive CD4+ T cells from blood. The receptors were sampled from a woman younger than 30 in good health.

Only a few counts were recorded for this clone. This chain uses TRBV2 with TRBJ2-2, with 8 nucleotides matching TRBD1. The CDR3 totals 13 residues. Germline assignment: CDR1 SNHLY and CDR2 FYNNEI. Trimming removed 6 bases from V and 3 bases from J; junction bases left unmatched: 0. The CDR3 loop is CASSRGHTGELFF. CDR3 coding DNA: TGTGCCAGCAGCAGGGGGCACACCGGGGAGCTGTTTTTT. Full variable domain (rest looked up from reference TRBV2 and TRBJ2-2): EPEVTQTPSHQVTQMGQEVILRCVPISNHLYFYWYRQILGQKVEFLVSFYNNEISEKSEIFDDQFSVERPDGSNFTLKIRSTKLEDSAMYFCASSRGHTGELFFGEGSRLTVL.

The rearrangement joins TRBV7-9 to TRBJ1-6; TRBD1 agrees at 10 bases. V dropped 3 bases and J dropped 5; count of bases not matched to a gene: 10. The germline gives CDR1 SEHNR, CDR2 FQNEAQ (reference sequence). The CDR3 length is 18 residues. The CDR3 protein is CASSLGQGLGTDNSPLHF. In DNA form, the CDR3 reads TGTGCCAGCAGCTTGGGACAGGGGTTGGGGACCGATAATTCACCCCTCCACTTT.

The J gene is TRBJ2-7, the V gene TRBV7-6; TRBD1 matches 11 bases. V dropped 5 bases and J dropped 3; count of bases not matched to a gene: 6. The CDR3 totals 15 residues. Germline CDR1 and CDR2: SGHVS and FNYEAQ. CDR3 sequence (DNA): TGTGCCAGCAGCCTAGGACAGGGGGCCTTCTACGAGCAGTACTTC. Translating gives CASSLGQGAFYEQYF.

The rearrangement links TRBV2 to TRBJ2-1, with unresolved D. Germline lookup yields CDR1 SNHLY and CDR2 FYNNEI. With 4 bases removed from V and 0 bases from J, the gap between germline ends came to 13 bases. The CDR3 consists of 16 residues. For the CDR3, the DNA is TGTGCCAGCAGTGCAGACTTGATTAGCTCCTACAATGAGCAGTTCTTC. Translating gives CASSADLISSYNEQFF.

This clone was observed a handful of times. The CDR3 DNA reads as TGTGCCAGCTCACCACGACAGCCTAAGAGCTCCTACAATGAGCAGTTCTTC. Translation gives CASSPRQPKSSYNEQFF. The genes are TRBV18 and TRBJ2-1, with D possibly matching TRBD1 (5 bases). The CDR3 totals 17 residues. The germline V gene encodes CDR1 KGHSH and CDR2 LQKENI. Trimming took 1 base from V and 0 from J, leaving 13 bases between them. Full variable domain (outside the CDR3, taken from reference TRBV18 and TRBJ2-1): NAGVMQNPRHLVRRRGQEARLRCSPMKGHSHVYWYRQLPEEGLKFMVYLQKENIIDESGMPKERFSAEFPKEGPSILRIQQVVRGDSAAYFCASSPRQPKSSYNEQFFGPGTRLTVL.

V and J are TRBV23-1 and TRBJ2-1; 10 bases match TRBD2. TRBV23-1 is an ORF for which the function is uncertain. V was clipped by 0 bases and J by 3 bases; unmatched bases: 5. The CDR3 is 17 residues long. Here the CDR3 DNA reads TGCGCCAGCAGTCAATCCCCAGCTAGCGGGGGCTACAATGAGCAGTTCTTC. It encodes CASSQSPASGGYNEQFF.

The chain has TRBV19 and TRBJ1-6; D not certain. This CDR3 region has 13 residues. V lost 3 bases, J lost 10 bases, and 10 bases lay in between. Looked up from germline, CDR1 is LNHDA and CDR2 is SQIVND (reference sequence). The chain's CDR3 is CASSIQERSPLHF. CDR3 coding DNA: TGTGCCAGTAGTATCCAGGAAAGATCACCCCTCCACTTT.

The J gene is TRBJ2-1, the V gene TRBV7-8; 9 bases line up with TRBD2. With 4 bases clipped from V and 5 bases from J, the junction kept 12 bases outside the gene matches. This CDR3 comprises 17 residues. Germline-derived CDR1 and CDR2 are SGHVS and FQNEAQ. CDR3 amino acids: CASSSFFGTSPNNEQFF. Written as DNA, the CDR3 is TGTGCCAGCAGCTCCTTTTTCGGGACTAGCCCCAACAATGAGCAGTTCTTC.

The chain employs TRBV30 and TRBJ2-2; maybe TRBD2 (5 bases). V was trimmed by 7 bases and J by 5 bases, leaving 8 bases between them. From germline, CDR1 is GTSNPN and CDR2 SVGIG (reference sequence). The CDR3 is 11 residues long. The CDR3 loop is CASRETGELFF. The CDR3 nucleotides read TGTGCCTCTAGGGAGACCGGGGAGCTGTTTTTT.

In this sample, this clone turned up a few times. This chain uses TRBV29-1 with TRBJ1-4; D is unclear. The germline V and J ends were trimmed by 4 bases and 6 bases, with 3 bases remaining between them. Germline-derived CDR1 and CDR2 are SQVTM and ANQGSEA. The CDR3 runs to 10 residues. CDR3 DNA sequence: TGCAGCGTTGCTGATGAAAAACTGTTTTTT. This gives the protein CSVADEKLFF.